The T cell receptor (beta chain) under discussion was sequenced for a study of post-analysis software for immune sequencing data (dated by TCRdb to 2015 to 2017). Background for the entire study: Relapsing-remitting, secondary progressive and progressive-relapsing multiple sclerosis were recorded as disease courses, and subtype annotation was lacking for some patients. The patient repertoires were set against 11 previously published healthy control repertoires from donors whose ages ranged from roughly 6 to 27 years. A subset of samples was prepared in parallel using single-end sample barcoding, then pooled and co-amplified after Illumina adapter ligation.

To demonstrate the VDJtools post-analysis software, TCR beta repertoires were profiled from the peripheral blood of 10 to 15 young patients with multiple sclerosis. The multiple sclerosis patients were children and adolescents between about 6 and 16 years of age. The sample holds many counts of this clonotype. The antigen this receptor binds is unknown. Base quality data are lacking; no much larger clone is found one base away. Trimming takes 0 bases off V and 4 bases off J; junction bases not matched to a gene: 10. The CDR3 goes from the cysteine to the phenylalanine over 16 residues. Just CDR3 DNA is preserved here, 48 bases in frame from base 1. From the germline V gene (reference sequence), CDR1 is DFQATT and CDR2 is SNEGSKA. The library was prepared using PCR. TCRdb shows the sequencer as Illumina HiSeq 2500. To reduce PCR and sequencing biases, unique molecular identifiers were incorporated into the TCR beta cDNA libraries. Every 1 to 10 million input T cells yielded approximately 500,000 cDNA molecules, meaning each molecule approximated one T cell. Patient libraries were prepared and sequenced with the same protocol used for the earlier healthy control dataset. Samples belonging to the same batch were prepared together, multiplexed and sequenced on a shared HiSeq lane. On the authors' methods: Raw barcoded reads were processed with MIGEC, and single-read molecular identifier groups were discarded before consensus assembly and CDR3 extraction. VDJtools was used for post-analysis of the clonotype tables, and diversity was normalized by down-sampling every dataset to the size of the smallest sample. In repertoire overlap clustering, CDR3 amino acid sequences, but not nucleotide sequences, were matched to correct batch-related cross-sample contamination. The raw public data were reprocessed by TCRdb itself: fastp quality trimming at Q25, MiXCR clonotype calling, in-frame beta chains only. Rows are combined by CDR3 protein, so each entry shows the most common genes and DNA. TCRdb's processing, not the authors', yielded these V and J calls. The sample has approximately 770,000 distinct CDR3 sequences on record, roughly 50% of them singletons. Jointly, the top ten make up over 4.5% of the sample.

Here is what the overall study found, with its caveats: The control group was slightly older than the multiple sclerosis patient group. Direct clustering with F measure showed strong co-clustering of samples prepared in the same batch, prompting a batch-effect correction. Significantly lower normalized Chao1 diversity was found in multiple sclerosis patients than in controls, suggesting substantial peripheral T-cell clonal expansion. Significantly higher frequencies in patients than in controls were found for roughly 5 TRBV segments, including TRBV5-6, TRBV5-1 and TRBV20-1.

The sequenced sample was blood. The TCR comes from a girl between 5 and 17 years old with multiple sclerosis. Rearrangement joined TRBV20-1 to TRBJ1-2, with 8 bases aligning to TRBD1. The CDR3 reads as follows: CSARDPTGGLSYGYTF. The sequenced DNA: TGCAGTGCTAGAGATCCCACAGGGGGGTTGAGCTATGGCTACACCTTC.